This T cell receptor (beta chain) was sequenced during a study of regulatory T cells in long-lasting Graves disease. Study as a whole: It was over 5 years of antithyroid drugs, with positive TSH receptor antibodies, that meant persistent Graves' disease.

As to time point: persistent/refractory GD, antithyroid drugs over 5 years with positive TRAb. PBMC-extracted RNA yielded the TCR library. Broader study findings: Comparison showed that persistent patients shared more public clonotypes (2,741) than new patients (approximately 870).

Many counts were recorded for this clonotype. Its target is unknown. CDR3-region Arm-PCR and iRepertoire HTBI primers produced the TCR beta libraries. MiXCR, applied by TCRdb to the multiplex PCR reads, yields one record per CDR3 protein. This table holds a few hundred thousand distinct CDR3 sequences, around 24% found once. This CDR3 is 17 amino acids long. V shed 6 bases, J shed 2 bases, and the junction held 9 bases outside the gene matches. The germline CDR1 and CDR2 sequences are MDHEN and SYDVKM. This chain connects TRBV28 to TRBJ1-6, with TRBD1 identical over 8 bases. Sequenced here: peripheral blood mononuclear cells (PBMCs), sampled when the disease was refractory, from a patient treated with antithyroid drugs. The source is a female donor with Graves disease. CDR3 region: CASRLSGTGPYNSPLHF. CDR3 bases: TGTGCCAGCAGATTGTCGGGGACAGGACCCTATAATTCACCCCTCCACTTT. Supplemented by reference TRBV28 and TRBJ1-6, the full variable domain reads DVKVTQSSRYLVKRTGEKVFLECVQDMDHENMFWYRQDPGLGLRLIYFSYDVKMKEKGDIPEGYSVSREKKERFSLILESASTNQTSMYLCASRLSGTGPYNSPLHFGNGTRLTVT.